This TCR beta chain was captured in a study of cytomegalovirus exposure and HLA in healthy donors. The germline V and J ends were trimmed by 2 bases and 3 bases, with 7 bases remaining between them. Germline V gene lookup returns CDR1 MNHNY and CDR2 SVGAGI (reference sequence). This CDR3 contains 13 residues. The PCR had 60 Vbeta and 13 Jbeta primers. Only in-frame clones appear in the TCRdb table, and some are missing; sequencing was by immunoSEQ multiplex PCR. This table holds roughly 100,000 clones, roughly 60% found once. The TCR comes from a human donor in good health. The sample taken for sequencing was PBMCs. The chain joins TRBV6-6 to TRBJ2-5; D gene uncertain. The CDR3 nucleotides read TGTGCCAGCAGTTACCGCCTAGAAGAGACCCAGTACTTC. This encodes CASSYRLEETQYF.